Given below is one T cell receptor (beta chain) in context. Its antigen target is currently unknown. A read error is possible here, since a much larger clone lies one base away. Receptors were amplified or captured by the immunoSEQ multiplex PCR assay. The hsTCRB Kit was used according to the manufacturer's protocol to amplify rearranged TCR beta chain sequences. An Illumina MiSeq was used to sequence the TCRB libraries. On the study's bioinformatics: The kit vendor's proprietary platform handled demultiplexing, trimming and gene mapping. What TCRdb holds here is the immuneACCESS table cut down to in-frame rearrangements. Part of the clones is not present; checked against another copy, under half of the missing clones reflect an unresolved V gene, and the others are unexplained. V and J calls and clone size are those listed in that table; D and trimming were worked out from the DNA. Within this sample are about 72,000 clones, with 84% of them counted one time only. The ten largest clones represent roughly 15% of the sample.

The source of the sample is a study of a mutant IDH1 vaccine in newly diagnosed glioma (dated by TCRdb to the early 2020s). Some background on the complete study: Across visits V03 through V10, patients got a total of eight vaccinations, given in weeks 1, 3, 5, 7, 11, 15, 19 and 23. Longitudinal TCRB deep sequencing was performed for roughly 27 treated patients wherever samples were available for exploratory analyses. Peripheral blood was drawn at six visits: V03 (baseline), V05, V07, V10, V12 and V13. Of the 25 to 35 patients who were treated, about 62% were male and approximately 40% were female, and the mean age was about 40 years. Prior to enrollment, patients had been given standard therapy consisting of radiotherapy alone, temozolomide alone, or radiochemotherapy with temozolomide, with the combination given to most patients. Vaccination began 4-6 weeks after radiotherapy alone, or alongside temozolomide cycles in the chemotherapy-containing groups. Study-wide conclusions, independent of this receptor: The authors stated that sample limitations prevented analyses of patient blood samples from being reproduced. PBMC samples for TCRB deep sequencing were selected based on availability. Pseudoprogression appeared unrelated to alterations in the top peripheral T cell clonotypes detected by TCRB sequencing. Immune responses induced by the vaccine were seen in around 94% of patients across multiple MHC alleles.

Deletion took 3 bases off V and 5 bases off J, with a span of 11 bases between the germline ends. From the cysteine up to the phenylalanine, the CDR3 has a length of 14 residues. Left in the record is the CDR3 DNA by itself, 42 bases read in frame from the first base. CDR1 and CDR2, per the germline V gene, are KGHSH and LQKENI. The time point label here, explained by the study, means: week 23, last vaccination. A 20-mer mutant IDH1 peptide at 300 micrograms in Montanide made up each vaccine dose, which was injected subcutaneously together with topical imiquimod. Newly diagnosed WHO grade 3 or 4 IDH1-mutant astrocytomas showing loss of nuclear ATRX were present in the donors. The samples were drawn from NOA16, a multicentre, single-arm, open-label phase I trial in Germany that tested a mutant IDH1 peptide vaccine in humans for the first time. The DNeasy Blood and Tissue Kit was used to extract genomic DNA from EDTA blood for TCRB sequencing.

The source of this sequence is a young man with glioma. The V gene is TRBV18 and the J gene is TRBJ2-4; the best D guess is TRBD2, with 5 bases matching. The sample in question was PBMCs, obtained from a glioma patient whose treatment included an IDH1 peptide vaccine. The CDR3 has the sequence CASSPGLAENIQYF. In nucleotides, the sequence is TGTGCCAGCTCACCTGGACTTGCCGAAAACATTCAGTACTTC. The variable domain in full, with residues beyond the CDR3 obtained from the reference TRBV18 and TRBJ2-4 genes, is NAGVMQNPRHLVRRRGQEARLRCSPMKGHSHVYWYRQLPEEGLKFMVYLQKENIIDESGMPKERFSAEFPKEGPSILRIQQVVRGDSAAYFCASSPGLAENIQYFGAGTRLSVL.